Following are 17 T cell receptor beta chains from one sample sequenced in a study of shared clonotypes between healthy human individuals. Naive-designated CD8 cells lacked CD45RO, were positively enriched for CCR7, and omitted terminally differentiated effector memory CD45RA+ cells. Data came from immunoSEQ multiplex PCR; TCRdb stores just in-frame clones and leaves some out. The repertoire holds hundreds of thousands of clones, with approximately 96% as singletons. The sample comprised naive CD8+ T cells sorted from blood. The receptors were sampled from a woman younger than 45 in good health.

This sequence joins TRBV7-2 and TRBJ2-5; D gene uncertain. Germline CDR1 SGHTA, CDR2 FQGNSA. The V end was cut by 3 bases, the J end by 5 bases, with 7 bases between. The CDR3 is made up of 12 amino acids. The CDR3 sequence is CASSFRWETQYF. CDR3 coding DNA: TGTGCCAGCAGCTTTAGATGGGAGACCCAGTACTTC.

The rearrangement joins TRBV5-6 to TRBJ2-1; 9 bases are a match to TRBD1. With V trimmed by 1 base and J by 2 bases, 7 bases remained unmatched. The CDR3 length is 17 residues. Germline CDR1 reads SGHDT; CDR2 reads YYEEEE. The DNA of the CDR3 is TGTGCCAGCAGCTTGTTAACAGGGGGCGAAACCTACAATGAGCAGTTCTTC. Translation gives CASSLLTGGETYNEQFF.

The CDR3 protein is CASSAPGGSQETQYF. Written as DNA, the CDR3 is TGTGCCAGCAGTGCCCCCGGGGGAAGTCAAGAGACCCAGTACTTC. This chain links TRBV2 with TRBJ2-5; perhaps TRBD2 as D (6 bases). From germline, CDR1 is SNHLY and CDR2 FYNNEI. The CDR3 totals 15 residues. V lost 4 bases to trimming and J lost 2 bases, with 14 bases between them.

V is TRBV19 and J is TRBJ2-7, with D perhaps matching TRBD1 (6 bases). CDR1 LNHDA and CDR2 SQIVND come from the germline V gene (reference sequence). This CDR3 has 12 amino acids. Trimming took off 5 bases at V and 5 bases at J, with 10 bases between the two ends. This CDR3 is CASSGTPNEQYF. The CDR3 DNA sequence: TGTGCCAGTAGTGGGACACCCAACGAGCAGTACTTC.

The chain joins TRBV7-9 to TRBJ2-7, with unresolved D. Germline values: CDR1 SEHNR, CDR2 FQNEAQ (reference sequence). The CDR3 totals 11 residues. Deletions cut 4 bases from V and 7 bases from J, with 8 bases between. The CDR3 DNA reads TGTGCCAGCAGCTCCCCCTGGGAGCAGTACTTC. Translated: CASSSPWEQYF. The whole variable domain, remainder taken from reference TRBV7-9 and TRBJ2-7, is DTGVSQNPRHKITKRGQNVTFRCDPISEHNRLYWYRQTLGQGPEFLTYFQNEAQLEKSRLLSDRFSAERPKGSFSTLEIQRTEQGDSAMYLCASSSPWEQYFGPGTRLTVT.

This clone was seen only a few times. Other DNA sequences in the same sample also yield this CDR3. This chain connects TRBV5-6 to TRBJ1-3; D ambiguous. CDR1 and CDR2 (germline): SGHDT, YYEEEE. This CDR3 is 14 amino acids long. V was cut by 0 bases and J by 0 bases, with 4 bases left in between. Here the CDR3 DNA reads TGTGCCAGCAGCTTGGGCGACTCTGGAAACACCATATATTTT. This encodes CASSLGDSGNTIYF.

The chain has TRBV6-6 and TRBJ1-5; D uncertain. The V gene's germline CDR1 is MNHNY and CDR2 SVGAGI (reference sequence). This CDR3 is 13 amino acids long. V was cut by 2 bases and J by 4 bases, with 6 bases left in between. In DNA, the CDR3 is TGTGCCAGCAGTTACCCTGCGAATCAGCCCCAGCATTTT. Translated: CASSYPANQPQHF.

The V and J genes are TRBV29-1 and TRBJ2-7; D unclear. The CDR3 runs 11 residues. Germline loops: CDR1 SQVTM, CDR2 ANQGSEA. V lost 4 bases and J 6 bases, leaving 10 bases between the germline ends. Here the CDR3 reads CSVAEWSEQYF. For the CDR3, the DNA is TGCAGCGTTGCGGAGTGGTCCGAGCAGTACTTC.

This chain links TRBV2 with TRBJ2-1; no clear D. Trimming shortened V by 5 bases and J by 12 bases, and 11 bases separated the two germline ends. Germline values: CDR1 SNHLY, CDR2 FYNNEI. The CDR3 loop spans 11 amino acids. For the CDR3, the DNA is TGTGCCAGCAGTTCCCTAATTTGGCAGTTCTTC. Its protein is CASSSLIWQFF. The variable domain in full, completed from reference TRBV2 and TRBJ2-1, reads EPEVTQTPSHQVTQMGQEVILRCVPISNHLYFYWYRQILGQKVEFLVSFYNNEISEKSEIFDDQFSVERPDGSNFTLKIRSTKLEDSAMYFCASSSLIWQFFGPGTRLTVL.

V gene TRBV23-1 combines with J gene TRBJ2-7; D ambiguous. TRBV23-1 counts as an open reading frame of uncertain function. This CDR3 spans 14 amino acids. V lost 7 bases, J lost 3 bases, and 16 bases lay in between. CDR3 in DNA: TGCGCCAGCAAAGGTCGGCTAGATCACTACGAGCAGTACTTC. Amino acid sequence: CASKGRLDHYEQYF.

The chain carries TRBV4-1 and TRBJ1-5; 8 bases line up with TRBD1. Trimming at V came to 1 base and at J to 6 bases, leaving 5 bases not matched to a gene. The CDR3 has 15 amino acids. Germline V gives CDR1 MGHRA, CDR2 YSYEKL. The CDR3 DNA reads as TGCGCCAGCAGCCAAGCAGGACAGGGAGTTCAGCCCCAGCATTTT. Translation: CASSQAGQGVQPQHF.

The rearrangement links TRBV19 to TRBJ2-1; 10 nucleotides match TRBD2. The CDR3 is 14 residues long. Germline CDR1 and CDR2: LNHDA and SQIVND (reference sequence). Trimming cost V 3 bases and J 9 bases; bases outside gene matches: 5. The CDR3 spells CASSITSGTGEQFF. CDR3 in DNA: TGTGCCAGTAGTATTACTAGCGGGACCGGTGAGCAGTTCTTC.

This clone was found a few times. The chain carries TRBV25-1 and TRBJ1-5; 8 positions match TRBD1. V trimming: 6 bases; J trimming: 5 bases; junction bases outside the gene matches: 3. This CDR3 comprises 13 residues. Per the germline V gene, CDR1 is MGHDK and CDR2 is SYGVNS. The CDR3 DNA is TGTGCCAGCAGCGCGACAGGGGATCAGCCCCAGCATTTT. This sequence encodes CASSATGDQPQHF.

The chain has TRBV28 and TRBJ2-3; TRBD2 aligns across 10 bases. J was trimmed by 6 bases and V by 2 bases; bases with no gene match: 8. The CDR3 has 16 amino acids. Germline V CDR1 and CDR2: MDHEN, SYDVKM. CDR3 DNA: TGTGCCAGCAGTTTACTAGCGGGAGAGGAGGTTGATACGCAGTATTTT. It yields the protein CASSLLAGEEVDTQYF.

The rearrangement joins TRBV10-3 to TRBJ2-7; 10 positions match TRBD2. This CDR3 is 16 amino acids long. In germline, CDR1 is ENHRY, CDR2 SYGVKD. Trimming at V came to 3 bases and at J to 4 bases, leaving 9 bases not matched to a gene. Here the CDR3 DNA reads TGTGCCATCAGTGACCTGGGGGAGCGGGAGGGGTACGAGCAGTACTTC. Encoded protein: CAISDLGEREGYEQYF.

Comment on this clone: The identical CDR3 is also encoded by other nucleotide sequences in the sample. The rearrangement links TRBV28 to TRBJ2-7; weak D call: TRBD2 (5 bases). Trimming pared 3 bases from V and 4 bases from J, leaving 13 bases between. CDR3 length equals 14 residues. Germline CDR1 MDHEN, CDR2 SYDVKM. The CDR3 sequence is CASSLGEGLYEQYF. The CDR3 DNA sequence: TGTGCCAGCAGTTTGGGAGAGGGCCTGTACGAGCAGTACTTC. Based on the CDR3 plus reference TRBV28 and TRBJ2-7, the full variable domain is DVKVTQSSRYLVKRTGEKVFLECVQDMDHENMFWYRQDPGLGLRLIYFSYDVKMKEKGDIPEGYSVSREKKERFSLILESASTNQTSMYLCASSLGEGLYEQYFGPGTRLTVT.

This chain uses TRBV4-2 with TRBJ2-1; TRBD1 is a possible D gene (5 bases). The germline V gene has CDR1 LGHNA and CDR2 YNFKEQ. The CDR3 runs 14 residues. Deletions cut 1 base from V and 8 bases from J, with 12 bases between. The CDR3, as DNA: TGTGCCAGCAGCCAAGTCTGGGAAGGGGATGAGCAGTTCTTC. Its translation: CASSQVWEGDEQFF.